This T cell receptor (beta chain) stems from a study of cytomegalovirus exposure and HLA in healthy donors. Overall study: Earlier results showed roughly 110 million unique TCR beta sequences derived from 150 million to 200 million T cells. Study-wide results and caveats: Analyzed later, most CMV-associated TCR beta chains appeared HLA-restricted.

There are a few counts of this clone. Antigen unknown. The CDR3 totals 13 residues. The V end lost 3 bases, the J end lost 5 bases, and 8 bases lay between the germline ends. Germline V lookup: CDR1 SGHDN, CDR2 FVKESK. Primers included in the PCR were 60 Vbeta and 13 Jbeta primers. Produced via immunoSEQ multiplex PCR; TCRdb's table is partial and in-frame only. Among about 170,000 clones listed, around 80% were seen once. The chain joins TRBV14 to TRBJ1-5; no reliable D call. The clonotype comes from a woman aged 18-30 years in good health and CMV-seronegative. Specimen: PBMCs. In nucleotides, the CDR3 is TGTGCCAGCAGCCAGGGCATTCATCAGCCCCAGCATTTT. Its protein is CASSQGIHQPQHF.